This T cell receptor beta chain was identified in a study of graft-versus-host responses after intestinal transplantation. Study-level results: Recipient marrow harbored GvH clones, some of which surfaced first in ileum or blood.

Libraries were prepared by immunoSEQ multiplex PCR; TCRdb keeps only in-frame clonotypes and omits some of them. The sample includes 5,000 or so clones, around 72% of them seen just once. Worth noting for this clone: Its antigen remains unknown.

Intraepithelial and lamina propria lymphocytes were released after the graft tissue was processed. This sequence originates from a human patient who received an intestinal transplant, so some T cells may come from the graft donor. Sample: ileum tissue, taken about 250 days after intestinal transplant.

CDR3 nucleotides: TGTGCCAGCAGCTCGGACATGCGGACAGATACGCAGTATTTT. Amino acids: CASSSDMRTDTQYF. V and J are TRBV27 and TRBJ2-3, with a tentative D call TRBD1 (5 bases). Germline V gene sequence: CDR1 MNHEY, CDR2 SMNVEV (reference sequence). V lost 6 bases to trimming and J lost 3 bases, with 13 bases between them. The CDR3 is 14 amino acids.